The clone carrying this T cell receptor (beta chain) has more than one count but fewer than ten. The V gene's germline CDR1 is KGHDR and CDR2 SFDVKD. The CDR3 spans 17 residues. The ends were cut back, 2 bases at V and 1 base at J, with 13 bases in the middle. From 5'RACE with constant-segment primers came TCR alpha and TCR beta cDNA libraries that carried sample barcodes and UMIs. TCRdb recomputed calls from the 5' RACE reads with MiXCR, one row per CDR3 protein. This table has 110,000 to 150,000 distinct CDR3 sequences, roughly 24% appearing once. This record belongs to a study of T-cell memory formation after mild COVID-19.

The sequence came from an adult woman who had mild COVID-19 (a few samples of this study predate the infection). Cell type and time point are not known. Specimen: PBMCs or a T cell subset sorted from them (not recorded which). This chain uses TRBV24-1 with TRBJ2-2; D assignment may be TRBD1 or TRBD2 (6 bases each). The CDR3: CATSDSAQGLNTGELFF. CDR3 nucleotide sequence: TGTGCCACCAGTGATTCCGCACAGGGACTGAACACCGGGGAGCTGTTTTTT.